The 24 T cell receptor beta chains below were found in one sample sequenced in a study of response to subunit inactivated influenza vaccine. TCRdb called the RT-PCR reads again in MiXCR, with one record for every CDR3 protein. The repertoire has hundreds of thousands of distinct CDR3 sequences, around 14% of them found once; the top ten carry 6% to 8%. The sequencing here drew on PBMCs from blood, taken 14 to 15 days before vaccination. Receptor source: a man aged 50 to 60 who received an inactivated influenza vaccine.

This clonotype was detected many times. The V gene is TRBV6-1, the J gene TRBJ1-2, with D unresolved. CDR1 and CDR2 from the germline V gene are MNHNS and SASEGT. The CDR3 has 12 amino acids. V was trimmed by 2 bases and J by 2 bases, leaving 3 bases between them. CDR3 DNA sequence: TGTGCCAGCAGTGAAATCAACTATGGCTACACCTTC. Its translation: CASSEINYGYTF.

This clonotype was seen more than once but under ten times. V is TRBV3-1 and J is TRBJ2-1; D is undetermined. Germline CDR1 LGHDT, CDR2 YNNKEL (reference sequence). This CDR3 has 16 residues. Trimming pared 3 bases from V and 4 bases from J, leaving 16 bases between. The CDR3 region is CASSHFVGSVYNEQFF. CDR3 sequence (DNA): TGTGCCAGCAGCCATTTTGTAGGTTCGGTGTACAATGAGCAGTTCTTC.

V and J are TRBV4-3 and TRBJ1-6, with TRBD1 matching 7 bases. The CDR3 consists of 14 residues. V lost 3 bases and J lost 8; bases outside the gene matches: 4. Germline CDR1 reads LGHNA; CDR2 reads YSLEER. The CDR3 region is CASSQATGDSPLHF. For the CDR3, the DNA is TGCGCCAGCAGCCAGGCAACAGGGGATTCACCCCTCCACTTT.

The chain recombines TRBV15 with TRBJ2-3; 8 bases line up with TRBD1. This CDR3 region has 16 residues. The J segment lost 2 bases and the V segment lost 0 bases, leaving 4 bases of the junction unmatched. Germline loops: CDR1 LNHNV, CDR2 YYDKDF (reference sequence). CDR3 sequence (DNA): TGTGCCACCAGCAGAGAGGGACAGGAGACCACAGATACGCAGTATTTT. Translated: CATSREGQETTDTQYF. Looking up the rest from reference TRBV15 and TRBJ2-3 gives the full variable domain: DAMVIQNPRYQVTQFGKPVTLSCSQTLNHNVMYWYQQKSSQAPKLLFHYYDKDFNNEADTPDNFQSRRPNTSFCFLDIRSPGLGDTAMYLCATSREGQETTDTQYFGPGTRLTVL.

In its sample, this clonotype was seen a few times. The chain uses TRBV12-3 or TRBV12-4 and TRBJ1-5; TRBD1 aligns across 12 bases. This CDR3 is built from 15 residues. Germline trimming cut 7 bases from V and 4 bases from J; bases unmatched to any gene: 5. The CDR3 is CASTTGQGANQPQHF. The CDR3 DNA reads TGTGCCAGCACCACGGGACAGGGGGCGAATCAGCCCCAGCATTTT.

J is TRBJ1-1 and V is TRBV20-1; no definite D call. Germline values: CDR1 DFQATT, CDR2 SNEGSKA (reference sequence). Trimming shortened V by 4 bases and J by 1 base, and 13 bases separated the two germline ends. The CDR3 is made up of 14 amino acids. CDR3 protein: CSAKKGRPNTEAFF. CDR3 sequence (DNA): TGCAGTGCTAAAAAAGGACGGCCGAACACTGAAGCTTTCTTT.

V is TRBV5-1 and J is TRBJ2-1; TRBD1 might be the D (5 bases). The CDR3 sequence is 18 residues long. Per germline, CDR1 SGHRS and CDR2 YFSETQ. The V gene lost 0 bases and the J gene lost 1 base, with 17 bases spanning the gap. The CDR3 sequence is CASSLGGSPAKSYNEQFF. CDR3 DNA: TGCGCCAGCAGCTTGGGGGGCAGTCCGGCGAAGTCCTACAATGAGCAGTTCTTC.

The chain is built from TRBV25-1 and TRBJ1-2, with D unclear. The ends were cut back, 3 bases at V and 4 bases at J, with 9 bases in the middle. The CDR3 is 13 residues long. Germline CDR1 reads MGHDK; CDR2 reads SYGVNS. The CDR3 loop reads CASSDGEGYGYTF. In DNA, the CDR3 is TGTGCCAGCAGTGATGGGGAGGGCTATGGCTACACCTTC.

This clonotype has a count of ten or more. The V gene is TRBV27, the J gene TRBJ2-7, with 12 bases fitting TRBD2. This CDR3 is 17 amino acids long. Per germline, CDR1 MNHEY and CDR2 SMNVEV (reference sequence). Trimming took 5 bases from V and 2 from J; bases not matched to a gene: 10. The CDR3 nucleotides read TGTGCCAGCAGTAGGCTAGCGGGGGGGATTAGTACCTACGAGCAGTACTTC. This sequence encodes CASSRLAGGISTYEQYF.

This clonotype came up a few times. The chain has TRBV12-5 and TRBJ2-1, with TRBD1 matching over 7 bases. After removal of 7 bases from V and 6 bases from J, the junction contained 3 bases not matched to a gene. CDR1 and CDR2 from the germline V gene are LGHNT and FRNRAP. The CDR3 runs 12 residues. CDR3 in amino acids: CASDSGGNEQFF. The CDR3 nucleotides read TGTGCTAGTGATTCAGGGGGCAATGAGCAGTTCTTC.

The chain links TRBV12-5 to TRBJ2-1; TRBD2 matches 10 bases. Germline V CDR1 and CDR2: LGHNT, FRNRAP. The CDR3 is made up of 17 amino acids. With 0 bases clipped from V and 0 bases from J, the junction kept 2 bases outside the gene matches. CDR3 bases: TGTGCTAGTGGTTTGGTTAGCGGGAGGCGCTCCTACAATGAGCAGTTCTTC. This sequence encodes CASGLVSGRRSYNEQFF.

The chain carries TRBV29-1 and TRBJ2-7; D could derive from TRBD1 or TRBD2 (5 bases each). V lost 4 bases and J 2 bases, leaving 15 bases between the germline ends. The CDR3 loop spans 14 amino acids. Germline V gene data show CDR1 as SQVTM and CDR2 as ANQGSEA. Written as DNA, the CDR3 is TGCAGCGTTGGAAGCCGGGACCGAACCTACGAGCAGTACTTC. Protein product: CSVGSRDRTYEQYF.

The chain is built from TRBV28 and TRBJ2-1; 9 positions match TRBD2. CDR1 and CDR2 from the germline V gene are MDHEN and SYDVKM. The J segment lost 7 bases and the V segment lost 8 bases, leaving 12 bases of the junction unmatched. This CDR3 has 15 amino acids. This CDR3 reads CASRLAGESGNEQFF. DNA for the CDR3: TGTGCCAGCCGGTTAGCGGGAGAATCGGGAAATGAGCAGTTCTTC.

This chain connects TRBV29-1 to TRBJ2-3; the match to TRBD2 covers 7 bases. The V gene's germline CDR1 is SQVTM and CDR2 ANQGSEA. The CDR3 length is 12 residues. Unmatched junction bases numbered 3, after V lost 3 bases and J lost 6 bases. Here the CDR3 reads CSVDRGVDTQYF. CDR3 nucleotides: TGCAGCGTTGACCGGGGGGTGGATACGCAGTATTTT.

V gene TRBV4-3 combines with J gene TRBJ2-3; 12 nucleotides align to TRBD2. Losses at the gene ends were 1 base for V and 1 base for J; bases not matched to a gene: 6. CDR1 and CDR2 from the germline V gene are LGHNA and YSLEER. CDR3 size: 18 residues. CDR3 in amino acids: CASSQGPRTSGGTDTQYF. As DNA, the CDR3 is TGCGCCAGCAGCCAAGGACCGCGGACTAGCGGGGGCACAGATACGCAGTATTTT.

The chain uses TRBV15 and TRBJ2-2; a weak D match, TRBD1 (6 bases). Between the trimmed V and J ends, which lost 3 bases and 6 bases, there was a span of 11 bases. The CDR3 length is 14 residues. In germline, CDR1 is LNHNV, CDR2 YYDKDF (reference sequence). The CDR3 loop is CATSRDDRPGELFF. CDR3 nucleotide sequence: TGTGCCACCAGCAGGGACGACAGGCCCGGGGAGCTGTTTTTT.

The chain carries TRBV19 and TRBJ1-1, with D maybe TRBD1 (5 bases). The CDR3 is 14 amino acids. CDR1 and CDR2 (germline): LNHDA, SQIVND (reference sequence). V was cut by 7 bases and J by 0 bases, with 12 bases left in between. CDR3 sequence reads: CASNADRMNTEAFF. In nucleotides, the CDR3 is TGTGCCAGTAACGCAGACAGAATGAACACTGAAGCTTTCTTT.

This chain uses TRBV12-3 or TRBV12-4 with TRBJ1-3; D remains ambiguous. The CDR3 consists of 12 residues. The V end lost 3 bases, the J end lost 4 bases, and 4 bases lay between the germline ends. The CDR3 region has the DNA TGTGCCAGCAGTTTCGTCGGAAACACCATATATTTT. Translating it yields CASSFVGNTIYF.

In its sample, this clonotype was seen a few times. V is TRBV6-5 and J is TRBJ2-4; D gene ambiguous. This CDR3 is 13 amino acids long. Germline V gene lookup returns CDR1 MNHEY and CDR2 SVGAGI. Trimming took off 0 bases at V and 8 bases at J, with 8 bases between the two ends. CDR3 nucleotides: TGTGCCAGCAGTTACTCCGATGGGTACATTCAGTACTTC. It codes for CASSYSDGYIQYF.

This clonotype was counted a few times. The genes are TRBV12-3 or TRBV12-4 and TRBJ2-3; the D is unclear. V dropped 4 bases and J dropped 4 bases, with 15 bases sitting between them. The CDR3 loop spans 15 amino acids. CDR3 sequence reads: CASSSTVTSADTQYF. CDR3 nucleotides: TGTGCCAGCAGTTCCACGGTCACTTCCGCAGATACGCAGTATTTT.

This clonotype came up a few times. V gene TRBV20-1 combines with J gene TRBJ2-1; weak D call: TRBD2 (6 bases). This CDR3 has 15 residues. CDR1 is DFQATT, CDR2 SNEGSKA, per germline (reference sequence). The germline V and J ends were trimmed by 5 bases and 0 bases, with 14 bases remaining between them. The DNA of the CDR3 is TGCAGTGCTCCCAAAGCGGGTCACTCCTACAATGAGCAGTTCTTC. This sequence encodes CSAPKAGHSYNEQFF.

This clonotype was observed a handful of times. V usage is TRBV7-2 and J usage is TRBJ2-1; 13 positions match TRBD2. The CDR3 loop spans 16 amino acids. Germline assignment: CDR1 SGHTA and CDR2 FQGNSA. J was trimmed by 9 bases and V by 6 bases; bases with no gene match: 11. Here the CDR3 reads CASREPGLAGKGEQFF. The DNA of the CDR3 is TGTGCCAGCAGGGAACCGGGACTAGCGGGAAAGGGTGAGCAGTTCTTC.

This clonotype has only a few counts. The chain couples TRBV19 to TRBJ1-2; the match to TRBD1 covers 7 bases. This CDR3 spans 14 amino acids. V lost 5 bases to trimming and J lost 7 bases; unmatched junction nucleotides: 10. Germline loops: CDR1 LNHDA, CDR2 SQIVND (reference sequence). The CDR3 coding sequence is TGTGCCAGTAGTTGGACAGGATTTCCGTCTGGCTACACCTTC. It codes for CASSWTGFPSGYTF.

The chain couples TRBV12-3 or TRBV12-4 to TRBJ1-1, with D perhaps TRBD1 (5 bases). Trimming left V 4 bases short and J 2 bases short, with 20 bases between. CDR3 length equals 17 residues. The CDR3 coding sequence is TGTGCCAGCAGTTGGGTCTCCCTGGGGGGGGAAAACACTGAAGCTTTCTTT. Its protein is CASSWVSLGGENTEAFF.